This T cell receptor beta chain emerged from a study of early T cells in non-severe SARS-CoV-2 infection. Across the study: Sequencing of bulk RNA from unsorted whole blood was done, without chain pairing.

Tagging with unique molecular identifiers was applied to individual cDNA molecules. TCRdb re-called the 5' RACE reads through MiXCR, storing one row per CDR3 protein. The sample records 15,000 to 20,000 distinct CDR3 sequences, about 5% being singletons. Between the trimmed V and J ends, which lost 4 bases and 9 bases, there was a span of 8 bases. CDR1 and CDR2 from the germline V gene are SGDLS and YYNGEE. The CDR3 consists of 11 residues. This clonotype has ten or more counts. The antigen is not known. Study results and limitations: A preference for anti-spike CD8 responses marked VDJdb matching, which missed private and CD4 specificities.

Sequencing was performed on whole blood, taken at baseline. The receptor comes from an adult who was a healthcare worker with PCR-confirmed SARS-CoV-2 infection or an uninfected control (not recorded which). The chain employs TRBV9 and TRBJ1-3, with a tentative D call TRBD1 (6 bases). The CDR3 DNA reads TGTGCCAGCAGCCTGGACAGCACCATATATTTT. Its translation is CASSLDSTIYF.